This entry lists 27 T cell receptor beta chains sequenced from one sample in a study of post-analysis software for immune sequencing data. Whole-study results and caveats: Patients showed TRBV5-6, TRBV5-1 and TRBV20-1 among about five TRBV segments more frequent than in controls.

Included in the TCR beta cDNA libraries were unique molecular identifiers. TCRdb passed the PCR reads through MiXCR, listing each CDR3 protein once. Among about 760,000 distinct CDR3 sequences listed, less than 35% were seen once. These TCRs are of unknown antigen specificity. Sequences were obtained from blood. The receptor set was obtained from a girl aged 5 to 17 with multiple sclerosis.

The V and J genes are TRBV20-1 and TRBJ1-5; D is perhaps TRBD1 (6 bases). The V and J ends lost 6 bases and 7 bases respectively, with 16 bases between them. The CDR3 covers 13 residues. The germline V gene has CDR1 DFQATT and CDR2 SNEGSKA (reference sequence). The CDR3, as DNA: TGCAGTGCCCGAGGGGGGGGCGAGCAGCCCCAGCATTTT. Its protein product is CSARGGGEQPQHF.

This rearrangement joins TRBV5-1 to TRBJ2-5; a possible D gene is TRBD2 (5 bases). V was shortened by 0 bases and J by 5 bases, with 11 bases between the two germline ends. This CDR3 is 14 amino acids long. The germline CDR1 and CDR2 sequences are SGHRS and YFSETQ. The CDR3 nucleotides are TGCGCCAGCAGCTTGGAGCCGGGGTTGGAGACCCAGTACTTC. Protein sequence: CASSLEPGLETQYF.

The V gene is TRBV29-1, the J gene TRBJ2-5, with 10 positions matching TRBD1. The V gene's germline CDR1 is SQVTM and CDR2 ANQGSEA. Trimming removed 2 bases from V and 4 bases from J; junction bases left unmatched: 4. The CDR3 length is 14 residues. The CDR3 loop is CSVEPTGGRETQYF. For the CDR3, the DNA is TGCAGCGTTGAACCGACAGGGGGCCGAGAGACCCAGTACTTC.

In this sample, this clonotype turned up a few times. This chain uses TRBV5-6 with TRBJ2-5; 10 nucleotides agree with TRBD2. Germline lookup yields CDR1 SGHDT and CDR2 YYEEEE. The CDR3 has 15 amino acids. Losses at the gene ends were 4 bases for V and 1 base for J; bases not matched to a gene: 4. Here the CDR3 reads CASSRIAGGQETQYF. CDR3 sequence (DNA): TGTGCCAGCAGCAGGATAGCGGGAGGCCAAGAGACCCAGTACTTC.

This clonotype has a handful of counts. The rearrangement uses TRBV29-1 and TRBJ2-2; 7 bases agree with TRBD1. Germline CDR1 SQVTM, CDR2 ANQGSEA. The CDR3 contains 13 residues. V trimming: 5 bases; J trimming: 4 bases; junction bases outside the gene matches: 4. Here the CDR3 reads CSVSDRATGELFF. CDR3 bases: TGCAGCGTTTCCGACAGGGCCACCGGGGAGCTGTTTTTT.

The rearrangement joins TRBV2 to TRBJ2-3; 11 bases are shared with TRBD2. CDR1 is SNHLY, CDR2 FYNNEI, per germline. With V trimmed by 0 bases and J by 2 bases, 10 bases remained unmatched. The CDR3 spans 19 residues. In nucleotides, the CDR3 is TGTGCCAGCAGTGAAGCGCGGCTAGCGGGGGGCCCGTACACAGATACGCAGTATTTT. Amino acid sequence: CASSEARLAGGPYTDTQYF.

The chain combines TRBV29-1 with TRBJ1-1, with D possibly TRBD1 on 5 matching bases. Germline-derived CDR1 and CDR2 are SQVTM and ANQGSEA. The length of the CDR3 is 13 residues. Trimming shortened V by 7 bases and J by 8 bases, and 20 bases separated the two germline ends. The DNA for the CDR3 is TGCAGCGGCCAACCCGGGGGGGTAGGAGAAGCTTTCTTT. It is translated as CSGQPGGVGEAFF.

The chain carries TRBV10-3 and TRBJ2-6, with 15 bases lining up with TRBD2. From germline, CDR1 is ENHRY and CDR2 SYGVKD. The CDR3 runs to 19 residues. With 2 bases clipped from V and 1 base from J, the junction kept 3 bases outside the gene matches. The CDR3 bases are TGTGCCATCAGTGAGCGAGGGACTAGCGGGAGGTCTGGGGCCAACGTCCTGACTTTC. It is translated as CAISERGTSGRSGANVLTF.

CDR3 protein: CASSLSGTDGEQFF. The CDR3 coding sequence is TGTGCCAGCAGTCTCTCCGGGACGGATGGCGAGCAGTTCTTC. The chain couples TRBV28 to TRBJ2-1, with D perhaps assigned TRBD1 or TRBD2 (5 bases each). Germline CDR1 and CDR2: MDHEN and SYDVKM. The CDR3 contains 14 residues. Deletions cut 5 bases from V and 10 bases from J, with 18 bases between.

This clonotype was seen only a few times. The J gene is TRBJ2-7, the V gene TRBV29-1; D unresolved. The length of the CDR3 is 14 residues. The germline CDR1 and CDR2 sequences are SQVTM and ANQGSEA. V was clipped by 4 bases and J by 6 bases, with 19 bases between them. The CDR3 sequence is CSVGPTAVGSEQYF. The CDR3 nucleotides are TGCAGCGTTGGTCCGACGGCAGTCGGTAGCGAGCAGTACTTC.

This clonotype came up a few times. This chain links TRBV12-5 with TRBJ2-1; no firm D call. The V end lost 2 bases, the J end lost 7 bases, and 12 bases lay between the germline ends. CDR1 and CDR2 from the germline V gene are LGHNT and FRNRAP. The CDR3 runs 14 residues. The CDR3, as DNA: TGTGCTAGTGGTTTGACTGGGCCAAGTAATGAGCAGTTCTTC. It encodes CASGLTGPSNEQFF.

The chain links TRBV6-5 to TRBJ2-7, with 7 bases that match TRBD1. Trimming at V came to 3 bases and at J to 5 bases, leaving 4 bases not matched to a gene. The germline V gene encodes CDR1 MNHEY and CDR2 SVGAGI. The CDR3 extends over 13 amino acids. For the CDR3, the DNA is TGTGCCAGCAGTTATATAGGGGGCAACGAGCAGTACTTC. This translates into CASSYIGGNEQYF.

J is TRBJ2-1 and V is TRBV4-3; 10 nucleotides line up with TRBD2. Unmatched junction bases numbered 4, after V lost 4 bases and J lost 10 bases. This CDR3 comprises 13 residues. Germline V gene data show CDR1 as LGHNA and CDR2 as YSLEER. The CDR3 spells CASSRGLAEEQFF. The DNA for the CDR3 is TGCGCCAGCAGCCGAGGACTAGCGGAGGAGCAGTTCTTC.

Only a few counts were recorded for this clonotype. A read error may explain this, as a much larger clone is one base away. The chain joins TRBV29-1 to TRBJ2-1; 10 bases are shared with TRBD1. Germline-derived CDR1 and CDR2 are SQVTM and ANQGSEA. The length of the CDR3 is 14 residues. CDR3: CSVATGGSYNVQFF. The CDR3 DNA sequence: TGCAGCGTTGCGACAGGGGGCTCCTACAATGTGCAGTTCTTC.

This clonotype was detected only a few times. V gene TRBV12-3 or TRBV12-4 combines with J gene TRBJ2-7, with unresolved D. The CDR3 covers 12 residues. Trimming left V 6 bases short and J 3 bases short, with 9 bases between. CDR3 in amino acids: CASSVWGYEQYF. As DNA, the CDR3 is TGTGCCAGCAGCGTTTGGGGCTACGAGCAGTACTTC.

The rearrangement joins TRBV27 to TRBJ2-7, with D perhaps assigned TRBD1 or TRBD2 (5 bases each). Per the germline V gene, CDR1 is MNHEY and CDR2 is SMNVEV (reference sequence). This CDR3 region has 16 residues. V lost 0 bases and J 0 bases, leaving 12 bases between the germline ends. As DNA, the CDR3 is TGTGCCAGCAGTTTATCCCACGGGGACCACTCCTACGAGCAGTACTTC. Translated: CASSLSHGDHSYEQYF.

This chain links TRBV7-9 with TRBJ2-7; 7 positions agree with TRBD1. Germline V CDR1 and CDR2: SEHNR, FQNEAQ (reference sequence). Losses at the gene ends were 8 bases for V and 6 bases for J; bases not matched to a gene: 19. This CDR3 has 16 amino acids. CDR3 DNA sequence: TGTGCCAGCGAGGAGTTTCGGACAGGCAAAATAGGCGAGCAGTACTTC. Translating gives CASEEFRTGKIGEQYF.

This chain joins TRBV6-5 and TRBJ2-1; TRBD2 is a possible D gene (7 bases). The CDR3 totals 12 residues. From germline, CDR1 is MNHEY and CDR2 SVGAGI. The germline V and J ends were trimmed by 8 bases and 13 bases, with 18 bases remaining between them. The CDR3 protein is CASRGGTETQFF. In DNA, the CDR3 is TGTGCCAGCCGCGGGGGCACAGAGACCCAGTTCTTC.

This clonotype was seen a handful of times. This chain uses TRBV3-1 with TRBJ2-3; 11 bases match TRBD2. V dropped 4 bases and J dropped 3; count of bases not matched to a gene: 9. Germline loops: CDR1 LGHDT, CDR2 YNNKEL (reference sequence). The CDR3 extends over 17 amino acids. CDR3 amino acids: CASSPLTSGTVTDTQYF. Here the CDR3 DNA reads TGTGCCAGCAGCCCACTGACTAGCGGGACGGTTACAGATACGCAGTATTTT.

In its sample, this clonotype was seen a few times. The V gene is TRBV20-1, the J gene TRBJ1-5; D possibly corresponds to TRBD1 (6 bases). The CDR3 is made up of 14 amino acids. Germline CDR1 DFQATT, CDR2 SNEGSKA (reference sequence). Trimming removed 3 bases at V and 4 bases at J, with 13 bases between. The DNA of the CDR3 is TGCAGTGCTAGTATCGGACAGAAGAATCAGCCCCAGCATTTT. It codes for CSASIGQKNQPQHF.

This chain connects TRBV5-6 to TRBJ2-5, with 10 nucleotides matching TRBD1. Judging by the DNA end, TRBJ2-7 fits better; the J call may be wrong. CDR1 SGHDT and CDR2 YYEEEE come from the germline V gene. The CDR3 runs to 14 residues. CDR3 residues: CASSHRDRGYEQYF. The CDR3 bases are TGTGCCAGCAGCCACCGGGACAGGGGTTACGAGCAGTACTTC.

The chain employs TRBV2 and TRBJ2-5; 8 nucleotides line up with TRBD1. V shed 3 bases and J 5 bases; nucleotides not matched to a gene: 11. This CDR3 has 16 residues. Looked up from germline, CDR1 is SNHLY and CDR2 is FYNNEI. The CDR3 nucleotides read TGTGCCAGCAGTGACACAGGACAGGGTTATTCTGAGACCCAGTACTTC. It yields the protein CASSDTGQGYSETQYF.

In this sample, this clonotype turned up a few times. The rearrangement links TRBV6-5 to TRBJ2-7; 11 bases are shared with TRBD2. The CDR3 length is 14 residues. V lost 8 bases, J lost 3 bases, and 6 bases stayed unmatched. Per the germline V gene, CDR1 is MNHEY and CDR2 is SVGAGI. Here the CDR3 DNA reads TGTGCCAGCGGCCGACTAGCGGGGCACTACGAGCAGTACTTC. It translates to CASGRLAGHYEQYF.

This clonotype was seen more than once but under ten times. The CDR3 is CASSRGGSQETQYF. The CDR3 DNA follows: TGTGCCAGCAGCCGAGGGGGGTCCCAAGAGACCCAGTACTTC. This chain links TRBV7-2 with TRBJ2-5; D may correspond to TRBD1 or TRBD2 (6 bases each). The CDR3 length is 14 residues. Germline CDR1 and CDR2: SGHTA and FQGNSA. Between the trimmed V and J ends, which lost 5 bases and 1 base, there was a span of 11 bases.

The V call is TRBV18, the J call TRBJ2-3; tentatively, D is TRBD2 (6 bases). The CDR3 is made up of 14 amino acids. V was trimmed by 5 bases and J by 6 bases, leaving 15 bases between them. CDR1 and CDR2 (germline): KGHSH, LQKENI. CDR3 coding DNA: TGTGCCAGCTCAGACTCTTGGGGAGGTGATACGCAGTATTTT. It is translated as CASSDSWGGDTQYF.

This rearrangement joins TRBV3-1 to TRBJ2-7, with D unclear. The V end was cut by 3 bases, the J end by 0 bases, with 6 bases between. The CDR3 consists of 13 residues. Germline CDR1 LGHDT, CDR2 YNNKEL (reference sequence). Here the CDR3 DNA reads TGTGCCAGCAGCCAGAGAAGCTCCTACGAGCAGTACTTC. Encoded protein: CASSQRSSYEQYF.

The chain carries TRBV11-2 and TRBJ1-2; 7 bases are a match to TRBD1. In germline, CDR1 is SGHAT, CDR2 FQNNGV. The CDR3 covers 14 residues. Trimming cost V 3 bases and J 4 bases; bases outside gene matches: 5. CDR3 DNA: TGTGCCAGCAGCTTGCTCGACAGGGCCTATGGCTACACCTTC. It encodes CASSLLDRAYGYTF.